This is a list of T cell receptor beta chains from one sample in a study of blood T cell repertoires in COVID-19. Clones were read by immunoSEQ multiplex PCR, and TCRdb kept only the in-frame ones, dropping some. The repertoire holds about 170,000 clones, with approximately 86% as singletons. Sequences were obtained from peripheral blood. These receptor sequences come from a woman of 80 years or more with COVID-19, enrolled during active disease. CDR3s include the opening cysteine and the closing phenylalanine or tryptophan. A D gene is named only where the DNA matches it firmly. Rows give clone size only sometimes, using once, few, many, or a class for an expanded clone.

d_call: TRBD1
v_call: TRBV6-5
j_call: TRBJ1-2
clone_size: .
cdr3_aa: CASSHGQGSWGYTF
cdr3_nt: TGTGCCAGCAGTCACGGACAGGGCTCGTGGGGCTACACCTTC

d_call: .
v_call: TRBV19
j_call: TRBJ1-2
clone_size: .
cdr3_aa: CASREAHLRGYTF
cdr3_nt: TGTGCCAGTAGAGAGGCCCATCTTCGGGGCTACACCTTC

d_call: .
v_call: TRBV10-3
j_call: TRBJ1-1
clone_size: .
cdr3_aa: CAISEGRNTEAFF
cdr3_nt: TGTGCCATCAGTGAGGGCCGGAACACTGAAGCTTTCTTT

d_call: .
v_call: TRBV7-3
j_call: TRBJ2-1
clone_size: .
cdr3_aa: CASSLMANEQFF
cdr3_nt: TGTGCCAGCAGCCTAATGGCCAATGAGCAGTTCTTC

d_call: .
v_call: TRBV28
j_call: TRBJ1-3
clone_size: few
cdr3_aa: CASREYRFGNTIYF
cdr3_nt: TGTGCCAGCAGGGAATACAGGTTTGGAAACACCATATATTTT

d_call: TRBD1
v_call: TRBV18
j_call: TRBJ1-1
clone_size: .
cdr3_aa: CASSPSAQGASNTEAFF
cdr3_nt: TGTGCCAGCTCACCCTCCGCACAGGGGGCCTCGAACACTGAAGCTTTCTTT

d_call: .
v_call: TRBV5-6
j_call: TRBJ2-1
clone_size: .
cdr3_aa: CASTGVYNEQFF
cdr3_nt: TGTGCCAGCACAGGGGTTTACAATGAGCAGTTCTTC

d_call: TRBD1
v_call: TRBV5-5
j_call: TRBJ1-5
clone_size: .
cdr3_aa: CASSLSGQGVQPQHF
cdr3_nt: TGTGCCAGCAGCTTGTCGGGACAGGGCGTTCAGCCCCAGCATTTT

d_call: .
v_call: TRBV5-1
j_call: TRBJ1-6
clone_size: .
cdr3_aa: CASSLAAQGDSPLHF
cdr3_nt: TGCGCCAGCAGCTTGGCCGCACAGGGAGATTCACCCCTCCACTTT

d_call: TRBD1
v_call: TRBV5-4
j_call: TRBJ1-2
clone_size: .
cdr3_aa: CASSLGQGAATF
cdr3_nt: TGTGCCAGCAGCTTGGGACAGGGGGCGGCCACCTTC

d_call: TRBD1
v_call: TRBV11-2
j_call: TRBJ1-4
clone_size: .
cdr3_aa: CASSLGAGQVLF
cdr3_nt: TGTGCCAGCAGCTTGGGTGCTGGACAGGTTCTTTTT

d_call: .
v_call: TRBV20-1
j_call: TRBJ1-2
clone_size: few
cdr3_aa: CSASTLDKNYGYTF
cdr3_nt: TGCAGTGCTAGTACCCTGGACAAAAACTATGGCTACACCTTC

d_call: .
v_call: TRBV5-1
j_call: TRBJ1-3
clone_size: .
cdr3_aa: CASSPGELENTIYF
cdr3_nt: TGCGCCAGCAGCCCGGGAGAGCTCGAAAACACCATATATTTT

d_call: .
v_call: TRBV2
j_call: TRBJ2-7
clone_size: once
cdr3_aa: CASSATLGSYEQYF
cdr3_nt: TGTGCCAGCAGTGCCACCCTAGGTTCCTACGAGCAGTACTTC

d_call: .
v_call: TRBV5-1
j_call: TRBJ1-4
clone_size: .
cdr3_aa: CASSFGGGEKLFF
cdr3_nt: TGCGCCAGCAGCTTTGGGGGAGGTGAAAAACTGTTTTTT

d_call: .
v_call: TRBV9
j_call: TRBJ1-5
clone_size: .
cdr3_aa: CASSPGVGDQPQHF
cdr3_nt: TGTGCCAGCAGCCCCGGGGTAGGAGATCAGCCCCAGCATTTT

d_call: TRBD1
v_call: TRBV5-1
j_call: TRBJ1-2
clone_size: .
cdr3_aa: CASSPEGTAIFYGYTF
cdr3_nt: TGCGCCAGCAGCCCGGAGGGGACAGCCATATTCTATGGCTACACCTTC

d_call: .
v_call: TRBV6-5
j_call: TRBJ2-7
clone_size: .
cdr3_aa: CATRGLSYEQYF
cdr3_nt: TGTGCCACAAGGGGCCTGTCCTACGAGCAGTACTTC

d_call: .
v_call: TRBV11-3
j_call: TRBJ1-1
clone_size: once
cdr3_aa: CASLTREAFF
cdr3_nt: TGTGCCAGTCTAACCCGTGAAGCTTTCTTT

d_call: .
v_call: TRBV6-1
j_call: TRBJ2-3
clone_size: .
cdr3_aa: CASSEEGTHTDTQYF
cdr3_nt: TGTGCCAGCAGTGAAGAGGGGACACACACAGATACGCAGTATTTT

d_call: TRBD2
v_call: TRBV5-1
j_call: TRBJ2-1
clone_size: .
cdr3_aa: CASSSTSGAYNEQFF
cdr3_nt: TGCGCCAGCAGCTCGACTAGCGGGGCCTACAATGAGCAGTTCTTC

d_call: .
v_call: TRBV6-5
j_call: TRBJ2-4
clone_size: .
cdr3_aa: CASSYGATENIQYF
cdr3_nt: TGTGCCAGCAGTTATGGGGCTACCGAAAACATTCAGTACTTC

d_call: .
v_call: TRBV5-1
j_call: TRBJ1-3
clone_size: once
cdr3_aa: CASSLQGGSGNTIYF
cdr3_nt: TGCGCCAGCAGCTTACAAGGGGGCTCTGGAAACACCATATATTTT

d_call: .
v_call: TRBV11-2
j_call: TRBJ1-1
clone_size: .
cdr3_aa: CASSLYGDEAFF
cdr3_nt: TGTGCCAGCAGCTTATACGGGGATGAAGCTTTCTTT

d_call: TRBD1
v_call: TRBV7-3
j_call: TRBJ2-6
clone_size: .
cdr3_aa: CASSTQGVGGSGANVLTF
cdr3_nt: TGTGCCAGCAGCACCCAGGGGGTAGGGGGCTCTGGGGCCAACGTCCTGACTTTC

d_call: TRBD1
v_call: TRBV5-5
j_call: TRBJ1-1
clone_size: .
cdr3_aa: CASSLTGGTEAFF
cdr3_nt: TGTGCCAGCAGCCTGACAGGGGGTACTGAAGCTTTCTTT